This is a list of T cell receptor beta chains from one sample in a study of response to subunit inactivated influenza vaccine. TCRdb redid the calling of the RT-PCR reads with MiXCR, one entry per CDR3 protein. The sample has over 150,000 distinct CDR3 sequences, about 10% seen once. The specimen comprised CD8+ T cells sorted from PBMCs, sampled less than 30 months after vaccination. The receptor set was obtained from a man between 50 and 69 years old who received an inactivated influenza vaccine. CDR3s include the opening cysteine and the closing phenylalanine or tryptophan.

>TRBJ2-1|TRBV6-2/TRBV6-3
CASSYRQGVSYNEQFF
>TRBJ1-5|TRBV7-6
CASSLEKAGDGNQPQHF
>TRBJ2-1|TRBV5-6
CASSFQYSPSSYNEQFF
>TRBJ2-7|TRBV4-3
CASSQDEIGGSTNEQYF
>TRBJ2-3|TRBV14
CASSPQMTGVADTQYF
>TRBJ2-5|TRBV11-1
CASSLGIFGLAGEEETQYF
>TRBJ2-3|TRBV28
CASSFRVWTDTQYF
>TRBJ2-2|TRBV7-3
CASSPYLAGGSGELFF
>TRBJ2-7|TRBV12-3/TRBV12-4
CASSLVFRRSSYEQYF
>TRBJ2-5|TRBV9
CASSASPEGGIRETQYF
>TRBJ2-1|TRBV12-3/TRBV12-4
CASSTPDRVSYNEQFF
>TRBJ1-2|TRBV15
CATSSGELVISYTF
>TRBJ2-1|TRBV4-3
CASSHTVGLVSEQFF
>TRBJ1-5|TRBV12-3/TRBV12-4
CASSSTGNNQPQHF
>TRBJ2-1|TRBV20-1
CSAWRGLAPDEQFF
>TRBJ1-6|TRBV4-3
CASSQEWDTNNSPLHF
>TRBJ2-7|TRBV29-1
CSGQLAGDYEQYF
>TRBJ2-5|TRBV28
CASRFQGEETQYF
>TRBJ1-5|TRBV27
CASSLYGEDQPQHF
>TRBJ2-2|TRBV3-1
CARRGGPNTGELFF
>TRBJ2-2|TRBV5-1
CASSWLVLGELFF
>TRBJ2-7|TRBV28
CASSYMIYEQYF
>TRBJ2-7|TRBV27
CASSTTGFGYEQYF
>TRBJ2-2|TRBV4-3
CASSQLGTGRTGELFF
>TRBJ2-7|TRBV6-1
CASSESTGFTYEQYF
>TRBJ1-2|TRBV7-9
CASSLVSGKGYTF
>TRBJ2-5|TRBV29-1
CSVEDSWGGQETQYF
>TRBJ2-1|TRBV12-3/TRBV12-4
CASRSGSYNEQFF
>TRBJ1-1|TRBV28
CASSQDSVLTEAFF
>TRBJ2-3|TRBV12-3/TRBV12-4
CASSFGTSGRPHPTDTQYF
>TRBJ2-7|TRBV10-2
CASSEGPRPYEQYF
>TRBJ2-3|TRBV12-3/TRBV12-4
CASSGAGDTDTQYF
>TRBJ2-1|TRBV11-1
CASTTASSYNEQFF
>TRBJ2-5|TRBV28
CASSLAEAGVIWTQYF
>-|TRBV10-1
CASSVVGTDTQHF
>TRBJ2-1|TRBV12-3/TRBV12-4
CASSPTSGVNEQFF
>TRBJ2-5|TRBV28
CASSFLLGETQYF
>TRBJ1-1|TRBV30
CAWSVLMNTEAFF
>TRBJ1-1|TRBV6-5
CASSYSPQGTEAFF
>TRBJ1-1|TRBV29-1
CSGRGMNTEAFF
>TRBJ2-3|TRBV5-1
CASSVVAGGAFSTDTQYF